A selection of T cell receptor beta chains follows, all from one sample in a study of blood T cell repertoires in COVID-19. Libraries were prepared by immunoSEQ multiplex PCR; TCRdb keeps only in-frame clonotypes and omits some of them. The table has 150,000 to 200,000 clones, approximately 80% seen once. The sample comprised PBMCs or T cells enriched from blood (not recorded which). The receptor source for this set is a woman aged 55 to 70 who had recovered from COVID-19. Each CDR3 is given with its conserved first and last residue. A D gene is named only where the DNA matches it firmly. Only some rows state a clone size, as once, few, many or a class for expanded clones.

>TRBV28|-|13|TRBJ2-7|-
TGTGCCACCGTGTCCCCACCGACTCACGAGCAGTACTTC
CATVSPPTHEQYF
>TRBV11-2|-|16|TRBJ2-1|-
TGTGCCAGCAGCTTAGGCGGAGCGATGAACTACAATGAGCAGTTCTTC
CASSLGGAMNYNEQFF
>TRBV20-1|-|11|TRBJ1-1|-
TGCAGTGCTTTTGATGGGCTTGAAGCTTTCTTT
CSAFDGLEAFF
>TRBV5-1|-|15|TRBJ2-3|-
TGCGCCAGCAGCTCATGGGGGCAGAGCACAGATACGCAGTATTTT
CASSSWGQSTDTQYF
>TRBV19|once|14|TRBJ1-2|TRBD1
TGTGCCAGTAAGAAACGGGACAGGGATCACGGCTACACCTTC
CASKKRDRDHGYTF
>TRBV19|-|14|TRBJ2-1|-
TGTGCCAGTAGTCGTCAGAACTCCTACAATGAGCAGTTCTTC
CASSRQNSYNEQFF
>TRBV6-2/TRBV6-3|-|18|TRBJ1-5|-
TGTGCCAGCAGTCCCCGAGCCCGGGAGATTTCGACCAATCAGCCCCAGCATTTT
CASSPRAREISTNQPQHF
>TRBV2|-|16|TRBJ1-5|-
TGTGCCAGCAGTCCCCTCGCCCTGAGGAGCAATCAGCCCCAGCATTTT
CASSPLALRSNQPQHF
>TRBV7-9|-|14|TRBJ1-6|-
TGTGCCAGCAGCTTATTGGTTGGCAATTCACCCCTCCACTTT
CASSLLVGNSPLHF
>TRBV2|-|13|TRBJ1-4|-
TGTGCCAGCACCAGGGGCTTATATGAAAAACTGTTTTTT
CASTRGLYEKLFF
>TRBV27|once|13|TRBJ2-1|-
TGTGCCAGCAGGCCTAACGGGGAGGGGGTATCGTTCTTC
CASRPNGEGVSFF
>TRBV28|few|15|TRBJ2-4|-
TGTGCCAGCAGCTTCTGGACAGGGACTACCGACATTCAGTACTTC
CASSFWTGTTDIQYF
>TRBV20-1|few|10|TRBJ1-2|-
TGCAGTGCTAAGCTGTATGGCTACACCTTC
CSAKLYGYTF
>TRBV27|-|13|TRBJ1-2|-
TGTGCCAGCAGTTTCCGGGACTACTATGGCTACACCTTC
CASSFRDYYGYTF
>TRBV6-5|-|15|TRBJ2-7|-
TGTGCCAGCACCCAAAATCGGGACACGGCCTACGAGCAGTACTTC
CASTQNRDTAYEQYF
>TRBV7-9|-|15|TRBJ1-2|TRBD1
TGTGCCAGCAGCTGGGGACAGGGGGGCCTATATGGCTACACCTTC
CASSWGQGGLYGYTF
>TRBV3-1/TRBV3-2|-|16|TRBJ1-2|-
TGTGCCAGCAGCCAGGGGGCCCGGGGCTCTATATATGGCTACACCTTC
CASSQGARGSIYGYTF
>TRBV6-5|-|15|TRBJ2-5|-
TGTGCCAGCAGTTCCTTAGGCGGGTACCAAGAGACCCAGTACTTC
CASSSLGGYQETQYF
>TRBV18|-|14|TRBJ1-2|-
TGTGCCAGCTCACCTCTGCGGGACGCTCGTGGCTACACCTTC
CASSPLRDARGYTF
>TRBV7-6|-|17|TRBJ2-1|TRBD2
TGTGCCAGCAGCCTCAGAACCGGGACTAGCGGGAGGGATGAGCAGTTCTTC
CASSLRTGTSGRDEQFF
>TRBV2|-|14|TRBJ1-5|-
TGTGCCAGCGGAGTACAGGAAACTTATCAGCCCCAGCATTTT
CASGVQETYQPQHF
>TRBV30|-|13|TRBJ1-1|-
TGTGCCTCCTCGGCCACAGGGTACACTGAAGCTTTCTTT
CASSATGYTEAFF
>TRBV10-2|-|18|TRBJ2-3|TRBD1
TGCGCCAGCCGAGCATCCATCGGGACAGGGTTGGTGACAGATACGCAGTATTTT
CASRASIGTGLVTDTQYF
>TRBV7-8|-|19|TRBJ2-2|TRBD1
TGTGCCAGCAGCTCCGGTCGGGACAGGGGTGGTGGTAATACCGGGGAGCTGTTTTTT
CASSSGRDRGGGNTGELFF
>TRBV5-1|-|16|TRBJ2-2|-
TGCGCCAGCAGCCCGAGCTTGTCCCGGGTCTCCGGGGAGCTGTTTTTT
CASSPSLSRVSGELFF